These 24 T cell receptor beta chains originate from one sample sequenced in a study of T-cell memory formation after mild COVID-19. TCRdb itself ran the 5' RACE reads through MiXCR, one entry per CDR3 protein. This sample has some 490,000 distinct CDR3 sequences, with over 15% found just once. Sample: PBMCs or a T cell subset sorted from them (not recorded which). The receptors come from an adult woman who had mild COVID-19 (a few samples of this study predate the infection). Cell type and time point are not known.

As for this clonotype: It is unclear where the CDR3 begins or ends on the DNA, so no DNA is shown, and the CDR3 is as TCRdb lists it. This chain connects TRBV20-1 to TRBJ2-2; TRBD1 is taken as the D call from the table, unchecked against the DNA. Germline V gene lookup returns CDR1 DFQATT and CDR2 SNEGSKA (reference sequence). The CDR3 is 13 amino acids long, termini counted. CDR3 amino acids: CSASGIAPGSCFF.

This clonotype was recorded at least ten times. CDR3 bases: TGCAGTGCTAGGTCGGACAGGATCGCAACTGAAGCTTTCTTT. Translated, it gives CSARSDRIATEAFF. This chain uses TRBV20-1 with TRBJ1-1; TRBD1 matches at 7 bases. Germline lookup yields CDR1 DFQATT and CDR2 SNEGSKA (reference sequence). There are 14 residues in the CDR3. With 3 bases clipped from V and 5 bases from J, the junction kept 9 bases outside the gene matches.

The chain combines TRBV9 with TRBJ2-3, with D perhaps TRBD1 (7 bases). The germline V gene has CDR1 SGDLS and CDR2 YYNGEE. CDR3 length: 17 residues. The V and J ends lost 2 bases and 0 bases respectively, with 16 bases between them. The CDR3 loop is CASSVPQGGNSTDTQYF. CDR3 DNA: TGTGCCAGCAGCGTCCCTCAGGGGGGAAATAGCACAGATACGCAGTATTTT.

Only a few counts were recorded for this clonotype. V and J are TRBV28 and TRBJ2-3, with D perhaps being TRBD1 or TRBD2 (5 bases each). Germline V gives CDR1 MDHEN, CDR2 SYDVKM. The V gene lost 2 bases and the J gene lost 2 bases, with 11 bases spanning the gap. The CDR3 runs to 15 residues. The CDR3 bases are TGTGCCAGCAGTTTAATCCCCGGGGCCACAGATACGCAGTATTTT. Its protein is CASSLIPGATDTQYF.

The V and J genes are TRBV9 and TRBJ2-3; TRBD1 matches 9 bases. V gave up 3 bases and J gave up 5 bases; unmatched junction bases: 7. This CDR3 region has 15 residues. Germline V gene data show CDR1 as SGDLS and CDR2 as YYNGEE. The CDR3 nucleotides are TGTGCCAGCAGCGCCCGGGACAGGGTGGTAGATACGCAGTATTTT. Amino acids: CASSARDRVVDTQYF.

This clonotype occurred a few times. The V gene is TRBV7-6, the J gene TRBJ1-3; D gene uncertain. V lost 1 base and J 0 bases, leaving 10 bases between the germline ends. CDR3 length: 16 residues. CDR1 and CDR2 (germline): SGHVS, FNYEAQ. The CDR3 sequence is CASSLGTARSGNTIYF. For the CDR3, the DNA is TGTGCCAGCAGCTTAGGTACAGCACGCTCTGGAAACACCATATATTTT.

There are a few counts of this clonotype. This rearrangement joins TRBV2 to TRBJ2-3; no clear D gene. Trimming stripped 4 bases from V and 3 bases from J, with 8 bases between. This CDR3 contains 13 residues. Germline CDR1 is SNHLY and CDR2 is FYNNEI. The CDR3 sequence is CASSGLPTDTQYF. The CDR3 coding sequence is TGTGCCAGCAGTGGTCTCCCAACAGATACGCAGTATTTT.

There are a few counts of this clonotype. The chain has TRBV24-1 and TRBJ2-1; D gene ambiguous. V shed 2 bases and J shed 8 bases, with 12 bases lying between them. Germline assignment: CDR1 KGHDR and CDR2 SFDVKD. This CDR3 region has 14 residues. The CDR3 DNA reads TGTGCCACCAGTGATTGGGATAGGCCTTATGAGCAGTTCTTC. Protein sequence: CATSDWDRPYEQFF.

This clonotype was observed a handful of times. Here the CDR3 reads CATEGSSYNEQFF. The CDR3 nucleotides read TGTGCCACCGAGGGGAGCTCCTACAATGAGCAGTTCTTC. V usage is TRBV24-1 and J usage is TRBJ2-1; D is tentatively TRBD1 or TRBD2 (5 bases each). Germline V gene sequence: CDR1 KGHDR, CDR2 SFDVKD. There are 13 residues in the CDR3. The ends were cut back, 9 bases at V and 0 bases at J, with 8 bases in the middle.

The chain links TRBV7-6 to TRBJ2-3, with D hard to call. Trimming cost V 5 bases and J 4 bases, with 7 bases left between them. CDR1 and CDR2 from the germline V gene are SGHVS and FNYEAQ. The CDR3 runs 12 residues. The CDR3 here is CASSSVPDTQYF. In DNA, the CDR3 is TGTGCCAGCAGCAGCGTCCCAGATACGCAGTATTTT.

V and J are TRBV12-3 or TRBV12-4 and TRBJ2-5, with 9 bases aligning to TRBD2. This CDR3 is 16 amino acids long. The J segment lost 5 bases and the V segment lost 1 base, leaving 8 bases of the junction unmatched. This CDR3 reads CASSLVPSGDKETQYF. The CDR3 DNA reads TGTGCCAGCAGTTTAGTGCCTAGCGGGGACAAGGAGACCCAGTACTTC.

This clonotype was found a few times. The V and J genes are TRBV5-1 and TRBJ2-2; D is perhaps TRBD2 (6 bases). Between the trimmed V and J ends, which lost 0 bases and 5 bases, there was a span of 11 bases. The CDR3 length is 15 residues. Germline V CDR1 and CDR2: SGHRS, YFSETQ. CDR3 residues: CASSLDTSTTGELFF. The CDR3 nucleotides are TGCGCCAGCAGCTTGGATACTAGCACGACCGGGGAGCTGTTTTTT.

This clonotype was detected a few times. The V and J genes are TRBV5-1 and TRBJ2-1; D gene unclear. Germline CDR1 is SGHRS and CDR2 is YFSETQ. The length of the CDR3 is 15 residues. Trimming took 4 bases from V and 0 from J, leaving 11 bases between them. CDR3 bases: TGCGCCAGCAGCCCCGCCGGCTACTCCTACAATGAGCAGTTCTTC. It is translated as CASSPAGYSYNEQFF. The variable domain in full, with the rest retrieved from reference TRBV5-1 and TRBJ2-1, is KAGVTQTPRYLIKTRGQQVTLSCSPISGHRSVSWYQQTPGQGLQFLFEYFSETQRNKGNFPGRFSGRQFSNSRSEMNVSTLELGDSALYLCASSPAGYSYNEQFFGPGTRLTVL.

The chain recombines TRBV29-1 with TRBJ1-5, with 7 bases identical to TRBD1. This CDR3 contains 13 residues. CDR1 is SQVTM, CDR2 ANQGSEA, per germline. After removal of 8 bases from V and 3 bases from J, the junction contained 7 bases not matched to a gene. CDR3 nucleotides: TGCAGCATCAGGGACAGTTTCAATCAGCCCCAGCATTTT. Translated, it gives CSIRDSFNQPQHF.

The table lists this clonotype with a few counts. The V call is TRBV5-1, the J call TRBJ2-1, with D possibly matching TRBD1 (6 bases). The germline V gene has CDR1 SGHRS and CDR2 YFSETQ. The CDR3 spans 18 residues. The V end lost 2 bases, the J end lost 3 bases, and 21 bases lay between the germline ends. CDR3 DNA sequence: TGCGCCAGCAGCTTTCCGAACCTGACAGGTACGAACTACAATGAGCAGTTCTTC. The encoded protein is CASSFPNLTGTNYNEQFF.

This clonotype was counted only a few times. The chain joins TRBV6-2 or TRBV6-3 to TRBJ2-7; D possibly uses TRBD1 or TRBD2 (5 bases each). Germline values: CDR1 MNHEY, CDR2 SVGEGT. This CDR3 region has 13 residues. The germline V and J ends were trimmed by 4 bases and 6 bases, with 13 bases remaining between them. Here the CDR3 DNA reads TGTGCCAGCAGTTCCAGGGAGACCCTCGAGCAGTACTTC. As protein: CASSSRETLEQYF.

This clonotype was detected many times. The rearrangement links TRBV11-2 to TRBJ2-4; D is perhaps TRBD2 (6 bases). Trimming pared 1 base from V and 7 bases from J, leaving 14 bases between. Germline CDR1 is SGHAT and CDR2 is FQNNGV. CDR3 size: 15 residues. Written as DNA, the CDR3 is TGTGCCAGCAGCTTAGTGCGGGGTTGGAAGAACATTCAGTACTTC. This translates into CASSLVRGWKNIQYF.

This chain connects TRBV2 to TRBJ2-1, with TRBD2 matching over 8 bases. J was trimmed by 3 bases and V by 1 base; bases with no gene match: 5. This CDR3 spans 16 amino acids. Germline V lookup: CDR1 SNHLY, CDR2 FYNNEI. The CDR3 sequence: CASSEGAGGLYNEQFF. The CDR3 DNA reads TGTGCCAGCAGTGAAGGGGCGGGGGGACTCTACAATGAGCAGTTCTTC.

CDR3 residues: CASSNGRGLQYF. In DNA form, the CDR3 reads TGTGCCAGCAGCAACGGTAGGGGTCTGCAGTACTTC. This chain uses TRBV6-5 with TRBJ2-7; tentatively, D is TRBD1 (5 bases). CDR3 size: 12 residues. The ends were cut back, 6 bases at V and 9 bases at J, with 15 bases in the middle. Germline CDR1 is MNHEY and CDR2 is SVGAGI.

In DNA, the CDR3 is TGTGCCACCAGCAGAGATATTGAGACGGGGTGGCAAGAGACCCAGTACTTC. Residues: CATSRDIETGWQETQYF. The chain is built from TRBV15 and TRBJ2-5; D possibly corresponds to TRBD2 (5 bases). V lost 0 bases and J lost 2, with 16 bases in between. The CDR3 covers 17 residues. Germline-derived CDR1 and CDR2 are LNHNV and YYDKDF (reference sequence).

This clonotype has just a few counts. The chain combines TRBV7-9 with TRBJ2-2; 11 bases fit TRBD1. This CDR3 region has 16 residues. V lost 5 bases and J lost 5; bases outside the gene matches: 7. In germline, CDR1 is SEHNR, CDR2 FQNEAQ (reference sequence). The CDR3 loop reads CASSPFRDRGTGELFF. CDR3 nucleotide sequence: TGTGCCAGCAGCCCCTTCCGGGACAGGGGGACCGGGGAGCTGTTTTTT. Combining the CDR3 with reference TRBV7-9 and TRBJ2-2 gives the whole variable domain DTGVSQNPRHKITKRGQNVTFRCDPISEHNRLYWYRQTLGQGPEFLTYFQNEAQLEKSRLLSDRFSAERPKGSFSTLEIQRTEQGDSAMYLCASSPFRDRGTGELFFGEGSRLTVL.

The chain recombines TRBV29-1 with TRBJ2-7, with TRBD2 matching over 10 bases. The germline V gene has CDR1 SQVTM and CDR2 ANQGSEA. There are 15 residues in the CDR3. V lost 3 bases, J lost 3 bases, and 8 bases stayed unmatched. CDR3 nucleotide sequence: TGCAGCGTTGAGAGGACTAGCGGAACTTACTACGAGCAGTACTTC. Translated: CSVERTSGTYYEQYF.

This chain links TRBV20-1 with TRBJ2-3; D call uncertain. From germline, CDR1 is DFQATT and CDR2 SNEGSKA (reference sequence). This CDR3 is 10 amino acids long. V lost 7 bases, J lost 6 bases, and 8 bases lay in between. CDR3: CSGLGDTQYF. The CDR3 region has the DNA TGCAGTGGGCTGGGGGATACGCAGTATTTT.

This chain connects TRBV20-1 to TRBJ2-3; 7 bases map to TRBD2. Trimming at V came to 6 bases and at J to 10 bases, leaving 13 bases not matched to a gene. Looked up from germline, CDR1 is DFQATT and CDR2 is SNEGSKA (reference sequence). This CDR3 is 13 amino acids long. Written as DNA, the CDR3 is TGCAGTGCAGAACCGCACGGACTAGTTTCGCAGTATTTT. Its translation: CSAEPHGLVSQYF.